This TCR beta chain is drawn from a study of pediatric ulcerative colitis. Study-level results: Compared with controls, ulcerative colitis showed greater blood-rectum clone sharing.

About this clone: Its cognate antigen is unknown.

Rectal tissue came from one to two pinch biopsies taken at colonoscopy. Trimming left V 0 bases short and J 5 bases short, with 17 bases between. Germline CDR1 and CDR2: GTSNPN and SVGIG (reference sequence). CDR3 size: 16 residues. Clones were sequenced by immunoSEQ multiplex PCR, and TCRdb holds only the in-frame ones, with some missing. The sample shows fewer than 30,000 clones, 70% to 75% of them seen only once. The chain is built from TRBV30 and TRBJ2-1; tentative D call: TRBD1 (5 bases). The receptor was isolated from a boy under 18 with severe ulcerative colitis. Sequences were obtained from gut tissue. CDR3 coding DNA: TGTGCCTGGAGTGTACAAACCCCAACCAGGGACAATGAGCAGTTCTTC. Protein sequence: CAWSVQTPTRDNEQFF.